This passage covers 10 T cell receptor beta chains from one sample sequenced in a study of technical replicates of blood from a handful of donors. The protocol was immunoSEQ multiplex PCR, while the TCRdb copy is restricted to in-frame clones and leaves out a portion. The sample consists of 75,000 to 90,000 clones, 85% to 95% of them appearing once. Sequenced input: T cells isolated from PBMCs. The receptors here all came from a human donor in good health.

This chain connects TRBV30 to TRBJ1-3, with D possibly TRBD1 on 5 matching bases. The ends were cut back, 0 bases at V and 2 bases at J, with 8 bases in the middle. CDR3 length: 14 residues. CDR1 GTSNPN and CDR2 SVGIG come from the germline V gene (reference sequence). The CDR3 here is CAWSVTGPGNTIYF. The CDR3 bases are TGTGCCTGGAGTGTTACAGGCCCTGGAAACACCATATATTTT.

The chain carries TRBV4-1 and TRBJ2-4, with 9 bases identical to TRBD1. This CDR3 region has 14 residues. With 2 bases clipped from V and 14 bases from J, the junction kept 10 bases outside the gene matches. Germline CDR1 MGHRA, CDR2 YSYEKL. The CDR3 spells CASSQPTPGQGKYF. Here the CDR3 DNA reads TGCGCCAGCAGCCAACCAACCCCGGGACAGGGAAAGTACTTC.

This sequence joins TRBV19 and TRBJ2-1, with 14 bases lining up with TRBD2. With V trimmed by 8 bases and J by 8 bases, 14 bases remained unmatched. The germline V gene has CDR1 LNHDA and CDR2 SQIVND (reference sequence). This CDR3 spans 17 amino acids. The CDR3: CASPPPGTSGRTDEQFF. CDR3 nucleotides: TGTGCCAGTCCACCGCCCGGGACTAGCGGGAGAACGGATGAGCAGTTCTTC.

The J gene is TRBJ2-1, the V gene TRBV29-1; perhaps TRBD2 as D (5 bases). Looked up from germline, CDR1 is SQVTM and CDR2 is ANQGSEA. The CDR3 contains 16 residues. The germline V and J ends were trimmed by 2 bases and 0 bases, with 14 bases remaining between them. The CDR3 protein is CSVEPTPGSSYNEQFF. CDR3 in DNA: TGCAGCGTTGAACCCACCCCGGGGAGCTCCTACAATGAGCAGTTCTTC.

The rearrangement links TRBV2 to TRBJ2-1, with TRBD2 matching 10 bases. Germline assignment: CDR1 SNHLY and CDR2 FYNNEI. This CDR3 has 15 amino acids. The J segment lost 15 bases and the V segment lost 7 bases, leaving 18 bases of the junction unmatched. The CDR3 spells CASIGTSGEYRVLFF. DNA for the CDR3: TGTGCCAGCATAGGAACTAGCGGGGAGTACAGGGTGCTGTTCTTC.

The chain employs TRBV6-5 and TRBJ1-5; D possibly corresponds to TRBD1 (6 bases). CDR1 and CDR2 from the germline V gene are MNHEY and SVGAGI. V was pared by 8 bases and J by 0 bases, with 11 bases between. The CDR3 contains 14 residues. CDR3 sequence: CASRGGLSNQPQHF. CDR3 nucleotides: TGTGCCAGCCGCGGGGGCCTTAGCAATCAGCCCCAGCATTTT.

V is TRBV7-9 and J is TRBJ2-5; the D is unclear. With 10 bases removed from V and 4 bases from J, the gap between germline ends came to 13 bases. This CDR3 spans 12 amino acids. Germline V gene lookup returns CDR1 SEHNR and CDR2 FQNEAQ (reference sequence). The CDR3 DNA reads TGTGCCATCGAACCTACCGGAGAGACCCAGTACTTC. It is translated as CAIEPTGETQYF. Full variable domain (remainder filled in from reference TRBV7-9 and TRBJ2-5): DTGVSQNPRHKITKRGQNVTFRCDPISEHNRLYWYRQTLGQGPEFLTYFQNEAQLEKSRLLSDRFSAERPKGSFSTLEIQRTEQGDSAMYLCAIEPTGETQYFGPGTRLLVL.

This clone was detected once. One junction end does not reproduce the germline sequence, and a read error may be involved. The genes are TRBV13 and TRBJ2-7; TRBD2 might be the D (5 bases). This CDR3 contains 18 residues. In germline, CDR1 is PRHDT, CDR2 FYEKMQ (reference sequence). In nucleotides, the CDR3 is TGTGCCAGCAGCTCCGCCGGGGTCGTGGCGGGCTATCCCTATGAGCAGTACTTC. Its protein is CASSSAGVVAGYPYEQYF.

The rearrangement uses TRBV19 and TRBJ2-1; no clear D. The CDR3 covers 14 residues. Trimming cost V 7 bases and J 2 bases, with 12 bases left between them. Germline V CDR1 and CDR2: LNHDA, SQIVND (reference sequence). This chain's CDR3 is CASMTPDTYNEQFF. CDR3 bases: TGTGCCAGTATGACACCAGATACCTACAATGAGCAGTTCTTC.

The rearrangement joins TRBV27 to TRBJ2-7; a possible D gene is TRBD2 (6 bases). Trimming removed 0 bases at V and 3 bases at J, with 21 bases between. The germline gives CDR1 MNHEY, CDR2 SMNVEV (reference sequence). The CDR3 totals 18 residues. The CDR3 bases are TGTGCCAGCAGTTTATCGGCGGGACCAACGATAGGGTACTACGAGCAGTACTTC. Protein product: CASSLSAGPTIGYYEQYF.